The 12 T cell receptor beta chains below were found in one sample sequenced in a study of shared T cell receptors in the human thymus. Assay: immunoSEQ multiplex PCR; the TCRdb copy retains only in-frame clones and omits some. The data contain just under 550,000 clones, around 78% of them singletons. These data were likewise used in another study, on human thymus T cells.

The sequenced material came from thymocytes. These receptors all stem from a boy under two years old with a congenital heart defect.

There are a few counts of this clone. The rearrangement uses TRBV27 and TRBJ1-1; D is uncertain. CDR1 and CDR2 from the germline V gene are MNHEY and SMNVEV (reference sequence). The CDR3 totals 13 residues. Trimming stripped 5 bases from V and 3 bases from J, with 10 bases between. The chain's CDR3 is CASSAARDTEAFF. Here the CDR3 DNA reads TGTGCCAGCAGTGCCGCCCGGGACACTGAAGCTTTCTTT.

J is TRBJ2-1 and V is TRBV7-9; a weak D match, TRBD2 (6 bases). CDR3 length: 17 amino acids. Trimming took off 0 bases at V and 0 bases at J, with 12 bases between the two ends. CDR1 is SEHNR and CDR2 is FQNEAQ in the germline V gene (reference sequence). The CDR3 DNA reads as TGTGCCAGCAGCTTAGCCGGGAGCTTCCTCTCCTACAATGAGCAGTTCTTC. Translating gives CASSLAGSFLSYNEQFF.

The J gene is TRBJ2-7, the V gene TRBV4-3, with D possibly being TRBD2 (7 bases). The V end lost 3 bases, the J end lost 2 bases, and 14 bases lay between the germline ends. CDR1 and CDR2 from the germline V gene are LGHNA and YSLEER. The CDR3 is 15 amino acids. CDR3 protein: CASSQGGGGTYEQYF. CDR3 DNA sequence: TGCGCCAGCAGCCAGGGGGGGGGCGGCACCTACGAGCAGTACTTC.

The rearrangement uses TRBV9 and TRBJ2-5, with 7 bases matching TRBD2. J lost 4 bases, V lost 2 bases, and 8 bases had no gene match. The CDR3 has 15 amino acids. Germline V gives CDR1 SGDLS, CDR2 YYNGEE. CDR3 bases: TGTGCCAGCAGCGTCGGGACTACCTACCGAGAGACCCAGTACTTC. Protein: CASSVGTTYRETQYF.

This clone has more than one count but fewer than ten. The rearrangement links TRBV4-1 to TRBJ2-7, with unresolved D. The CDR3 consists of 17 residues. The ends were cut back, 0 bases at V and 0 bases at J, with 15 bases in the middle. Germline V gives CDR1 MGHRA, CDR2 YSYEKL. CDR3 nucleotide sequence: TGCGCCAGCAGCCAAGATATGGTCGGGTTAAGCTCCTACGAGCAGTACTTC. It is translated as CASSQDMVGLSSYEQYF.

The V gene is TRBV11-2, the J gene TRBJ2-7; 9 bases map to TRBD2. Germline CDR1 is SGHAT and CDR2 is FQNNGV. The V and J ends lost 0 bases and 0 bases, in that order; junction bases with no gene match: 12. The CDR3 contains 19 residues. The CDR3 region is CASSLERLAGYPFSYEQYF. In DNA form, the CDR3 reads TGTGCCAGCAGCTTAGAGCGTCTAGCGGGATACCCTTTCTCCTACGAGCAGTACTTC.

The rearrangement uses TRBV19 and TRBJ2-1, with TRBD2 matching 10 bases. This CDR3 is 16 amino acids long. Germline CDR1 LNHDA, CDR2 SQIVND (reference sequence). Trimming removed 8 bases from V and 0 bases from J; junction bases left unmatched: 7. The CDR3 loop reads CASGLAVTSSYNEQFF. The CDR3 DNA is TGTGCCAGTGGACTAGCGGTTACGAGCTCCTACAATGAGCAGTTCTTC.

V gene TRBV5-5 combines with J gene TRBJ2-7, with D possibly being TRBD2 (5 bases). The germline V gene has CDR1 SGHKS and CDR2 YYEKEE (reference sequence). This CDR3 contains 14 residues. Trimming took 4 bases from V and 3 from J, leaving 14 bases between them. CDR3 residues: CASSRDTGLYEQYF. The CDR3 bases are TGTGCCAGCAGCCGAGACACCGGACTCTACGAGCAGTACTTC.

This chain connects TRBV5-6 to TRBJ2-5; TRBD2 aligns across 9 bases. Germline V gives CDR1 SGHDT, CDR2 YYEEEE. After removal of 1 base from V and 3 bases from J, the junction contained 1 base not matched to a gene. CDR3 length equals 14 residues. The DNA for the CDR3 is TGTGCCAGCAGCTTGCAGCGGGAGGAAGAGACCCAGTACTTC. It yields the protein CASSLQREEETQYF.

This chain links TRBV19 with TRBJ1-2; tentatively, D is TRBD1 (6 bases). Per the germline V gene, CDR1 is LNHDA and CDR2 is SQIVND (reference sequence). The V end lost 3 bases, the J end lost 7 bases, and 15 bases lay between the germline ends. The CDR3 is 14 residues long. CDR3 bases: TGTGCCAGTAGTATCGGAAAGCAGGGGAGTGGCTACACCTTC. It is translated as CASSIGKQGSGYTF.

The chain carries TRBV27 and TRBJ2-1; 7 bases agree with TRBD1. V lost 6 bases to trimming and J lost 5 bases; unmatched junction nucleotides: 4. Germline V gene sequence: CDR1 MNHEY, CDR2 SMNVEV (reference sequence). The CDR3 spans 13 residues. CDR3: CASRRTGDNEQFF. The CDR3 bases are TGTGCCAGCAGACGTACAGGGGACAATGAGCAGTTCTTC.

V usage is TRBV20-1 and J usage is TRBJ2-7; D gene unclear. The germline V gene encodes CDR1 DFQATT and CDR2 SNEGSKA (reference sequence). V gave up 5 bases and J gave up 5 bases, with 10 bases separating them. The CDR3 totals 11 residues. The CDR3 DNA sequence: TGCAGTGCTCACCGCAGCGACGAGCAGTACTTC. Translated: CSAHRSDEQYF.